The rows below give T cell receptor beta chains drawn from one sample of a study of cytomegalovirus exposure and HLA in healthy donors. This table comes from immunoSEQ multiplex PCR, and its TCRdb copy is limited to in-frame clones, with some not included. The sample has some 160,000 clones; roughly 62% are singletons. The specimen sequenced was PBMCs. The receptor source for this set is a man in his 60s in good health and CMV-seronegative. CDR3s include the opening cysteine and the closing phenylalanine or tryptophan. Each record gives: D gene, V gene, clone size, J gene, CDR3 protein, CDR3 DNA. D genes are given only for firm matches. Clone size is given for some rows only: seen once, a few or many times, or a class if the clone is expanded.

-	TRBV5-1	-	TRBJ1-5	CASSLGPGAEHQPQHF	TGCGCCAGCAGCTTGGGTCCAGGGGCAGAACATCAGCCCCAGCATTTT
TRBD2	TRBV30	-	TRBJ2-2	CGLAGVNGELFF	TGTGGGCTAGCGGGAGTAAACGGGGAGCTGTTTTTT
TRBD2	TRBV7-9	-	TRBJ2-2	CASRGRTSGPNAGELFF	TGTGCCAGCAGGGGACGGACTAGCGGCCCGAACGCCGGGGAGCTGTTTTTT
-	TRBV2	few	TRBJ1-4	CASSISSGEKLFF	TGTGCCAGCAGTATTAGTTCAGGTGAAAAACTGTTTTTT
-	TRBV7-7	-	TRBJ2-5	CASSLDLPTTQYF	TGTGCTAGCAGCTTAGATCTACCTACGACCCAGTACTTC
TRBD1	TRBV7-2	few	TRBJ1-1	CASSLVRQGNTEAFF	TGTGCCAGCAGCTTAGTTCGACAGGGTAACACTGAAGCTTTCTTT
-	TRBV4-3	-	TRBJ2-6	CASTQMWEAGANVLTF	TGCGCCAGCACCCAAATGTGGGAGGCCGGGGCCAACGTCCTGACTTTC
-	TRBV27	few	TRBJ1-1	CASASAGANTEAFF	TGTGCCAGCGCCTCGGCAGGGGCGAACACTGAAGCTTTCTTT
-	TRBV5-1	-	TRBJ1-1	CASSLGGQGRTEAFF	TGCGCCAGCAGCTTGGGGGGGCAGGGACGAACTGAAGCTTTCTTT
TRBD1	TRBV28	-	TRBJ1-6	CASSLRTGWDHF	TGTGCCAGCAGTCTCCGGACAGGGTGGGATCACTTT
-	TRBV9	medium-sized	TRBJ2-6	CASSVDAVGANVLTF	TGTGCCAGCAGCGTAGATGCGGTTGGGGCCAACGTCCTGACTTTC
TRBD2	TRBV7-9	once	TRBJ2-2	CASSLGTSGSGELFF	TGTGCCAGCAGCCTTGGGACTAGCGGGTCCGGGGAGCTGTTTTTT
TRBD1	TRBV2	-	TRBJ2-3	CASSVDRGADTQYF	TGTGCCAGCAGTGTCGACAGGGGGGCAGATACGCAGTATTTT
-	TRBV11-2	-	TRBJ2-6	CASSFTGLGSGANVLTF	TGTGCCAGCAGCTTTACCGGTCTCGGTTCTGGGGCCAACGTCCTGACTTTC
-	TRBV5-5	once	TRBJ1-2	CASSRAGGSEGGYTF	TGTGCCAGCAGCCGGGCTGGGGGGTCGGAAGGGGGCTACACCTTC
-	TRBV7-3	-	TRBJ2-3	CASSLTSRGDTQYF	TGTGCCAGCAGCTTAACTAGCAGAGGAGATACGCAGTATTTT
TRBD1	TRBV7-3	-	TRBJ1-3	CASSPTGTGNTIYF	TGTGCCAGCAGCCCGACAGGGACTGGAAACACCATATATTTT
TRBD1	TRBV5-1	-	TRBJ1-6	CASSLGLGWTGDNSPLHF	TGCGCCAGCAGCTTGGGTCTTGGGTGGACAGGGGATAATTCACCCCTCCACTTT
TRBD1	TRBV28	-	TRBJ2-7	CASSLKLSLRLEGAEQYF	TGTGCCAGCAGTTTAAAACTTTCGTTACGGCTAGAGGGGGCCGAGCAGTACTTC
TRBD2	TRBV29-1	few	TRBJ2-1	CSVEGLTSGHGSSYNEQFF	TGCAGCGTTGAAGGACTGACTAGCGGGCATGGGAGCTCCTACAATGAGCAGTTCTTC
-	TRBV7-9	-	TRBJ2-1	CASSVKPREGLYNEQFF	TGTGCCAGCAGCGTCAAACCAAGGGAAGGACTTTACAATGAGCAGTTCTTC
-	TRBV28	-	TRBJ2-2	CASMGSGGPLNTGELFF	TGTGCCAGCATGGGGAGCGGAGGGCCCCTGAACACCGGGGAGCTGTTTTTT
TRBD1	TRBV5-8	-	TRBJ1-5	CASSDRQGQDQPQHF	TGTGCCAGCAGCGACCGACAGGGGCAAGATCAGCCCCAGCATTTT
TRBD2	TRBV5-1	-	TRBJ2-1	CASSLEAGGIDEQFF	TGCGCCAGCAGCCTGGAAGCGGGAGGGATCGATGAGCAGTTCTTC
-	TRBV28	few	TRBJ2-7	CASSPTVPYEQYF	TGTGCCAGCAGCCCGACAGTGCCTTACGAGCAGTACTTC
TRBD2	TRBV7-9	-	TRBJ2-1	CASSKSSGRANEQFF	TGTGCCAGCAGTAAATCTAGCGGGAGGGCCAATGAGCAGTTCTTC
-	TRBV6-1	-	TRBJ1-1	CASNQRPGDTEAFF	TGTGCCAGTAACCAACGGCCCGGGGACACTGAAGCTTTCTTT
TRBD2	TRBV7-9	few	TRBJ2-3	CASSPRKRDLTDTQYF	TGTGCCAGCAGCCCCCGGAAGCGGGACCTCACAGATACGCAGTATTTT
-	TRBV2	-	TRBJ2-7	CASSDQRDYEQYF	TGTGCCAGCAGTGATCAACGGGACTACGAGCAGTACTTC
-	TRBV7-3	-	TRBJ2-5	CASSPSTGSQETQYF	TGTGCCAGCAGCCCCTCAACAGGGTCTCAAGAGACCCAGTACTTC
-	TRBV6-1	-	TRBJ2-5	CASTGQSQETQYF	TGTGCCAGCACAGGACAAAGCCAAGAGACCCAGTACTTC
-	TRBV29-1	-	TRBJ1-5	CSVGGGRQPQHF	TGCAGCGTTGGGGGGGGACGGCAGCCCCAGCATTTT
-	TRBV4-1	few	TRBJ2-6	CASSLQTGALARANVLTF	TGCGCCAGCAGCCTCCAGACAGGAGCTTTAGCCCGGGCCAACGTCCTGACTTTC
-	TRBV9	-	TRBJ1-1	CASSVDSEGTEAFF	TGTGCCAGCAGCGTAGATTCAGAGGGCACTGAAGCTTTCTTT
-	TRBV19	-	TRBJ2-7	CASSMTLLVRGYEQYF	TGTGCCAGTAGTATGACTCTGCTAGTTAGAGGCTACGAGCAGTACTTC
TRBD1	TRBV5-1	few	TRBJ2-2	CASSPKTGFGTGELFF	TGCGCCAGCAGCCCTAAGACAGGGTTCGGCACCGGGGAGCTGTTTTTT
TRBD2	TRBV7-2	-	TRBJ2-7	CASSLLAESYEQYF	TGTGCCAGCAGCTTACTAGCGGAGTCCTACGAGCAGTACTTC
-	TRBV27	few	TRBJ1-6	CASREGRVNSPLHF	TGTGCCAGCCGGGAGGGCAGGGTTAATTCACCCCTCCACTTT
-	TRBV28	-	TRBJ1-3	CASSPYRDSGNTIYF	TGTGCCAGCAGTCCATACAGGGACTCTGGAAACACCATATATTTT
-	TRBV27	-	TRBJ1-5	CASSPSSGGLDQPQHF	TGTGCCAGCAGTCCCTCCTCGGGGGGCTTGGATCAGCCCCAGCATTTT
-	TRBV28	-	TRBJ2-2	CASSLGGGETGELFF	TGTGCCAGCAGTTTAGGTGGGGGCGAGACCGGGGAGCTGTTTTTT
-	TRBV15	-	TRBJ2-5	CATSSRRAETQYF	TGTGCCACCAGCTCCCGCCGCGCAGAGACCCAGTACTTC
-	TRBV4-2	-	TRBJ1-1	CASSQGVQGNTEAFF	TGTGCCAGCAGCCAAGGAGTGCAGGGGAACACTGAAGCTTTCTTT
-	TRBV5-1	-	TRBJ2-1	CASSLEGTSSYNEQFF	TGCGCCAGCAGCTTGGAAGGGACATCCTCCTACAATGAGCAGTTCTTC
-	TRBV7-2	few	TRBJ2-1	CASSLVGGSYNEQFF	TGTGCCAGCAGCTTAGTAGGCGGATCCTACAATGAGCAGTTCTTC
-	TRBV6-5	-	TRBJ2-7	CASAGRTGALDEQYF	TGTGCCAGTGCGGGGAGGACAGGAGCTTTGGACGAGCAGTACTTC
-	TRBV6-6	-	TRBJ2-5	CASSSEETQYF	TGTGCCAGCAGTTCGGAAGAGACCCAGTACTTC
-	TRBV25-1	-	TRBJ2-3	CASSDRRTTTDTQYF	TGTGCCAGCAGTGATCGGAGAACAACCACAGATACGCAGTATTTT
-	TRBV5-1	few	TRBJ1-2	CASSLGRGDGYTF	TGCGCCAGCAGCTTGGGCAGGGGAGACGGCTACACCTTC
TRBD2	TRBV5-1	few	TRBJ2-5	CASSLGTSGRRGETQYF	TGCGCCAGCAGCTTGGGGACTAGCGGGAGGAGGGGTGAGACCCAGTACTTC
-	TRBV6-1	once	TRBJ2-5	CASSSSLGETQYF	TGTGCCAGCAGCTCTTCCCTCGGTGAGACCCAGTACTTC
TRBD2	TRBV9	-	TRBJ2-5	CASSRGLAGEETQYF	TGTGCCAGCAGCCGCGGACTAGCGGGAGAAGAGACCCAGTACTTC
-	TRBV11-2	few	TRBJ2-1	CASSLVAEPTNPLHEQFF	TGTGCCAGCAGCTTGGTAGCGGAACCCACTAATCCACTACATGAGCAGTTCTTC
TRBD2	TRBV5-6	-	TRBJ2-3	CASSLRGSGGDTQYF	TGTGCCAGCAGCTTGAGGGGATCGGGAGGGGATACGCAGTATTTT
-	TRBV4-2	-	TRBJ2-6	CASSQDQVSVGANVLTF	TGTGCCAGCAGCCAAGACCAGGTCTCTGTCGGGGCCAACGTCCTGACTTTC